This T cell receptor (beta chain) was retrieved from a study of OX40 agonist ivuxolimab in advanced cancers. Background on the study: Of the participants, under 50% had some prior anti-PD-1, anti-PD-L1 or anti-CTLA-4 therapy, which was allowed. Study-wide findings and caveats: Among the lowest levels of clonal expansion were found in partial responders at 0.1-3.0 mg/kg. Some patients who did not respond also had low normalized T-cell clonal expansion. There were, on average, more expanded clones in CD8+ T cells than in CD4+.

The V end was cut by 5 bases, the J end by 3 bases, with 7 bases between. Germline V gene data show CDR1 as SNHLY and CDR2 as FYNNEI. The CDR3 loop spans 13 amino acids. The method was immunoSEQ multiplex PCR; TCRdb's version includes in-frame clones alone and lacks a portion of them. The sample consists of around 70,000 clones, 75% to 90% of them appearing once. This clone has a handful of counts. Its matching antigen is unknown. This TCR came from an adult with an advanced solid tumor such as melanoma, head and neck, liver or kidney cancer. The chain is built from TRBV2 and TRBJ1-4; D remains ambiguous. The sequencing here drew on CD4+ or CD8+ T cells sorted from blood, taken in a trial of the OX40 agonist ivuxolimab. For the CDR3, the DNA is TGTGCCAGCAGTCGAGAATCTAATGAAAAACTGTTTTTT. This sequence encodes CASSRESNEKLFF.